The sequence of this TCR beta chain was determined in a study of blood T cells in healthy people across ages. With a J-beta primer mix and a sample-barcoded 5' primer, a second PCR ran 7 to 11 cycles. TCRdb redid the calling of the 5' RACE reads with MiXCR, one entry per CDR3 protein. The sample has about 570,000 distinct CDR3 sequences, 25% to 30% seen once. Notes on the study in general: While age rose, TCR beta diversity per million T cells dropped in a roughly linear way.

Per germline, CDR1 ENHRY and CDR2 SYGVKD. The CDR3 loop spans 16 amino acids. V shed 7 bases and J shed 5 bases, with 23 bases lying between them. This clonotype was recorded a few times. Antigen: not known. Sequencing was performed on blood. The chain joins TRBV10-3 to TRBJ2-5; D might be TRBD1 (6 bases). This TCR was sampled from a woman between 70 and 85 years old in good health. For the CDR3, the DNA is TGTGCCATCAAAAACTGGGATGGGGCAGGGGAGGAGACCCAGTACTTC. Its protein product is CAIKNWDGAGEETQYF.